This T cell receptor beta chain was recovered during a study of T cells in Graves' hyperthyroidism and ophthalmopathy. In the study overall: Peripheral blood draws took place at initial diagnosis, ahead of any treatment.

CDR3 length: 17 residues. V was clipped by 2 bases and J by 2 bases; unmatched bases: 6. In germline, CDR1 is LNHDA, CDR2 SQIVND (reference sequence). Study-wide results and limits: Most clonotypes expanded in thyroid above 0.001 were likewise present in blood.

TCR beta CDR3 regions were amplified from RNA. The HTBI primer set was used in a first-round RT-PCR of the TCR CDR3. One entry per CDR3 protein results from TCRdb running MiXCR on the multiplex PCR reads. This table holds 700,000 or so distinct CDR3 sequences, about a sixth found once. About this clonotype itself: The antigen is unknown.

Sequencing used blood. The receptor's source is a young man with Graves' hyperthyroidism. V gene TRBV19 combines with J gene TRBJ2-7; 13 nucleotides line up with TRBD2. The CDR3 protein is CASSIRTSGSGTYEQYF. In DNA, the CDR3 is TGTGCCAGTAGTATAAGGACTAGCGGGAGTGGTACCTACGAGCAGTACTTC.